This is a list of T cell receptor beta chains from one sample in a study of blood T cell repertoires in COVID-19. TCRdb's copy holds only in-frame clones and misses some; the assay was immunoSEQ multiplex PCR. The sample comprises tens of thousands of clones, 65% to 85% of which are singletons, and roughly 6.9% rests with the top ten. The sequenced sample was peripheral blood. These receptors originate from a man aged 60 to 75 with acute or convalescent COVID-19. CDR3s include the opening cysteine and the closing phenylalanine or tryptophan. The D gene is left open where the match is weak. Rows may omit the clone size; those that give it use once, few, many or a size class.

d_call	cdr3_length	clone_size	v_call	j_call	cdr3_nt	cdr3_aa
TRBD2	17	-	TRBV3-1/TRBV3-2	TRBJ2-7	TGTGCCAGCAGCCAAGATGTTGGGGGGACTAACCCCTACGAGCAGTACTTC	CASSQDVGGTNPYEQYF
-	15	-	TRBV5-6	TRBJ1-1	TGTGCCAGCAGCCCGGTGGGGGGGGTGAACACTGAAGCTTTCTTT	CASSPVGGVNTEAFF
TRBD1	15	-	TRBV27	TRBJ1-2	TGTGCCAGCAGTACCATGGGACAGTCAAGAGGTGGCTACACCTTC	CASSTMGQSRGGYTF
TRBD2	15	-	TRBV28	TRBJ2-7	TGTGCCAGCAGTCCCAGACTAGCGGGGGGTTACGAGCAGTACTTC	CASSPRLAGGYEQYF
-	14	-	TRBV7-9	TRBJ2-7	TGTGCCAGCCACCGGGGGTCGAGCTCCTACGAGCAGTACTTC	CASHRGSSSYEQYF
-	13	-	TRBV6-1	TRBJ1-1	TGTGCCAGCACCAATCGGGTTTACACTGAAGCTTTCTTT	CASTNRVYTEAFF
-	16	-	TRBV7-6	TRBJ2-1	TGTGCCAGCAGCTTAAGGGCCCCGCTAAGCGGACATGAGCAGTTCTTC	CASSLRAPLSGHEQFF
-	13	-	TRBV2	TRBJ2-7	TGTGCCAGCATGCGGACTCCCCCCTACGAGCAGTACTTC	CASMRTPPYEQYF
-	15	-	TRBV2	TRBJ2-1	TGTGCCAGCAGTGAAACCCTCGTGCGGAGCCATGAGCAGTTCTTC	CASSETLVRSHEQFF
-	16	-	TRBV28	TRBJ2-2	TGTGCCAGCAAAATGATTGGGAGGACGAACACCGGGGAGCTGTTTTTT	CASKMIGRTNTGELFF
TRBD2	16	-	TRBV7-6	TRBJ2-7	TGTGCCAGCAGCCTTACCCCGAGCGGGGGGACGGGAGAGCAGTACTTC	CASSLTPSGGTGEQYF
TRBD2	15	-	TRBV19	TRBJ2-3	TGTGCCAGTAGAACCGGGACTAGAGACGGCGCTACGCAGTATTTT	CASRTGTRDGATQYF
-	14	-	TRBV28	TRBJ2-2	TGTGCCAGCACAGGGGACACGAACACCGGGGAGCTGTTTTTT	CASTGDTNTGELFF
-	13	-	TRBV18	TRBJ2-7	TGTGCCAGCTCACCAGTGGGCGACGGTGAGCAGTACTTC	CASSPVGDGEQYF
TRBD1	16	many	TRBV7-8	TRBJ1-1	TGTGCCAGCAGCTTACGGGACAGGGGATCGAACACTGAAGCTTTCTTT	CASSLRDRGSNTEAFF
-	14	once	TRBV11-2	TRBJ2-1	TGTGCCAGCAGCCCTCGGTTGAACCACAATGAGCAGTTCTTC	CASSPRLNHNEQFF
TRBD2	14	-	TRBV6-5	TRBJ2-7	TGTGCCAGCACCCCGGTGGGGGGGGGCTACGAGCAGTACTTC	CASTPVGGGYEQYF
-	10	-	TRBV10-2	TRBJ1-1	TGCGCCAGTGGAACAGGGGAAGCTTTCTTT	CASGTGEAFF
-	13	-	TRBV6-5	TRBJ1-2	TGTGCCAGCAGTTACTCGATAGGAGGCGGCTACACCTTC	CASSYSIGGGYTF
TRBD1	17	-	TRBV19	TRBJ1-2	TGTGCCAGTAGTATAGGGACAGGCACGACCCCTAACTATGGCTACACCTTC	CASSIGTGTTPNYGYTF
-	14	-	TRBV19	TRBJ2-5	TGTGCCAGTAGTGCGAGGATTTCTTGGGAGACCCAGTACTTC	CASSARISWETQYF
-	17	-	TRBV24-1	TRBJ1-6	TGTGCCACCAGTGATGGTCGGACAAGATCCTATAATTCACCCCTCCACTTT	CATSDGRTRSYNSPLHF
-	18	-	TRBV27	TRBJ1-1	TGTGCCAGCAGTTTATCGCAGACAGTTCCTGACCTTAACACTGAAGCTTTCTTT	CASSLSQTVPDLNTEAFF
TRBD1	17	-	TRBV5-4	TRBJ1-1	TGTGCCAGCAGCTTGGAGCCAGGGGGCGTGGGGGACACTGAAGCTTTCTTT	CASSLEPGGVGDTEAFF
-	14	-	TRBV19	TRBJ1-1	TGTGCCAGTAGTATTCGGGGATTGAACACTGAAGCTTTCTTT	CASSIRGLNTEAFF
TRBD1	16	once	TRBV2	TRBJ1-6	TGTGCCAGCAGAGATCCCAGGGGGCTTGGGAATTCACCCCTCCACTTT	CASRDPRGLGNSPLHF
-	14	-	TRBV9	TRBJ2-2	TGTGCCAGCGGGGGGTGGGCGAACACCGGGGAGCTGTTTTTT	CASGGWANTGELFF
TRBD2	15	-	TRBV29-1	TRBJ2-5	TGCAGCGTCCCTCCTAGCGGGGGAGCCCAAGAGACCCAGTACTTC	CSVPPSGGAQETQYF
TRBD2	16	-	TRBV5-4	TRBJ2-1	TGTGCCAGCAGCTTGAATGCGGGGGGGTCTTATAATGAGCAGTTCTTC	CASSLNAGGSYNEQFF
-	15	-	TRBV5-4	TRBJ2-5	TGTGCCAGCAGCCCTCCGGGGGGCCGGCAAGAGACCCAGTACTTC	CASSPPGGRQETQYF
-	15	-	TRBV27	TRBJ2-1	TGTGCCAGCAGTTTAACAGCCGAATCCTACAATGAGCAGTTCTTC	CASSLTAESYNEQFF
-	15	-	TRBV5-1	TRBJ2-2	TGCGCCAGCACAGCTGGGAGGCTGAACACCGGGGAGCTGTTTTTT	CASTAGRLNTGELFF
-	13	-	TRBV5-6	TRBJ1-1	TGTGCCAGCAGCTTTCCGACAGGCCTTGAAGCTTTCTTT	CASSFPTGLEAFF
-	14	once	TRBV3-1/TRBV3-2	TRBJ2-3	TGTGCCAGCAGCCTAACGGACTCGGGGGATACGCAGTATTTT	CASSLTDSGDTQYF
-	16	-	TRBV6-2/TRBV6-3	TRBJ1-4	TGTGCCAGCAGTTACTGGTCTCCGAGGACTAATGAAAAACTGTTTTTT	CASSYWSPRTNEKLFF
TRBD1	15	-	TRBV7-3	TRBJ1-3	TGTGCCAGCAGCCTCACGGGACAGGGAGTAAACACCATATATTTT	CASSLTGQGVNTIYF
-	11	-	TRBV6-6	TRBJ2-3	TGTGCCAGCAGGTACACAGATACGCAGTATTTT	CASRYTDTQYF
TRBD1	16	-	TRBV7-6	TRBJ1-1	TGTGCCAGCAGCTTTGGAGGCCCTGGACAGGGCACTGAAGCTTTCTTT	CASSFGGPGQGTEAFF
-	12	-	TRBV12-3/TRBV12-4	TRBJ2-7	TGTGCCAGCAGTCCCCTTCAGTCCGAGCAGTACTTC	CASSPLQSEQYF
-	14	-	TRBV7-2	TRBJ1-1	TGTGCCAGCAGCTTTTCGGGGAGGAACACTGAAGCTTTCTTT	CASSFSGRNTEAFF
TRBD1	16	-	TRBV6-1	TRBJ1-5	TGTGCCAGCAGTGAATCGGGACAGTTAAGCAATCAGCCCCAGCATTTT	CASSESGQLSNQPQHF
TRBD1	12	-	TRBV9	TRBJ1-1	TGTGCCAGCAGCCCAGGGGACAGGTTGGCTTTCTTT	CASSPGDRLAFF
-	13	-	TRBV5-6	TRBJ2-2	TGTGCCAGCAGCTCGGACAGTCCCAATGGGCTGTTTTTT	CASSSDSPNGLFF
-	13	-	TRBV19	TRBJ1-2	TGTGCCAGTAGGACCCAGGGTCACTATGGCTACACCTTC	CASRTQGHYGYTF
-	16	-	TRBV4-2	TRBJ2-2	TGTGCCAGCAGCCAAGATTCCGGGAGTGGTACCGGGGAGCTGTTTTTT	CASSQDSGSGTGELFF
-	15	medium-sized	TRBV6-5	TRBJ1-5	TGTGCCAGCAAAGTGGGGGCGCAGCCAAATCAGCCCCAGCATTTT	CASKVGAQPNQPQHF
TRBD2	15	-	TRBV7-8	TRBJ2-3	TGTGCCAGCAGCTCCCGGGAGGGGGGCACAGATACGCAGTATTTT	CASSSREGGTDTQYF
-	13	-	TRBV12-5	TRBJ2-3	TGTGCTAGTGGCTCCGACTGGGCAGATACGCAGTATTTT	CASGSDWADTQYF
-	17	-	TRBV3-1/TRBV3-2	TRBJ2-2	TGTGCCAGCAGCCAAGGGTTGGGGCTCGCGAACACCGGGGAGCTGTTTTTT	CASSQGLGLANTGELFF
-	11	-	TRBV2	TRBJ2-3	TGTGCCAGCAGCCGGGAAGAGACGCAGTATTTT	CASSREETQYF
TRBD2	15	-	TRBV6-2/TRBV6-3	TRBJ2-2	TGTGCCAGCAGTTACGGGCTAGCGGGGGACGGGGAGCTGTTTTTT	CASSYGLAGDGELFF
-	17	-	TRBV10-3	TRBJ2-4	TGTGCCATCAGTGAGTCGGGGTGGAGGATGGCCAAAAACATTCAGTACTTC	CAISESGWRMAKNIQYF
TRBD1	15	few	TRBV14	TRBJ1-4	TGTGCCAGCAGCCACGAACAGGGGGTAAATGAAAAACTGTTTTTT	CASSHEQGVNEKLFF
-	15	few	TRBV9	TRBJ1-6	TGTGCCAGCAGCGTAGGGCCAGGATCTAATTCACCCCTCCACTTT	CASSVGPGSNSPLHF
TRBD1	14	-	TRBV5-1	TRBJ2-5	TGCGCCAGCAGCGCCACAGGGGGCATTGAGACCCAGTACTTC	CASSATGGIETQYF
-	13	-	TRBV28	TRBJ1-2	TGTGCCAGCAGTTCTAGCCCCCGCTATGGCTACACCTTC	CASSSSPRYGYTF
-	15	few	TRBV2	TRBJ2-7	TGTGCCAGCCGCGATTTGGTCGCCACCCCCTACGAGCAGTACTTC	CASRDLVATPYEQYF